This section outlines one TCR beta chain sequence together with its context. Assay: immunoSEQ multiplex PCR; the TCRdb copy retains only in-frame clones and omits some. The table records fewer than 400,000 clones, about nine tenths of them present only once. While infection was still active, Seattle patients were enrolled and then followed longitudinally. The sample originates from a study of blood T cell repertoires in COVID-19. Germline values: CDR1 SGDLS, CDR2 YYNGEE. This CDR3 is 15 amino acids long. Trimming took 0 bases from V and 4 from J, leaving 10 bases between them. The sample was peripheral blood. This TCR was recovered from a woman under 40 with COVID-19, enrolled during active disease. The genes are TRBV9 and TRBJ1-4; weak D call: TRBD1 (5 bases). The chain's CDR3 is CASSVGGRSNEKLFF. DNA of the CDR3: TGTGCCAGCAGCGTAGGGGGCCGGAGTAATGAAAAACTGTTTTTT.